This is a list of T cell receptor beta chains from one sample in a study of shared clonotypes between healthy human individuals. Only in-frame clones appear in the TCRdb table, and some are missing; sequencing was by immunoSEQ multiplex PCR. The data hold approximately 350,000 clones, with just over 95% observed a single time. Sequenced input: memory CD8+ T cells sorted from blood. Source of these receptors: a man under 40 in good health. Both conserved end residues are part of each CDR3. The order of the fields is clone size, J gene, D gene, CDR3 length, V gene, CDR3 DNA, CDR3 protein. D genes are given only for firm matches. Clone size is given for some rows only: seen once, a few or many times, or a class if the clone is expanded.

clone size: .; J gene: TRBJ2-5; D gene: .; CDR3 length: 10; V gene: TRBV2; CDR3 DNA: TGTGCCAGCAGTACTGCGACCCAGTACTTC; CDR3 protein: CASSTATQYF
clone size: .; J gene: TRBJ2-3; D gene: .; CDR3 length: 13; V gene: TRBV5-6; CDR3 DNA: TGTGCCAGCAGCTTGATGTACCGCGATACGCAGTATTTT; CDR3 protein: CASSLMYRDTQYF
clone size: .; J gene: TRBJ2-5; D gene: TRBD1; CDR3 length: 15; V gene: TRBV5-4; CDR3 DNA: TGTGCCAGCAGCTTGGGGGACAGGGCGTCAGAGACCCAGTACTTC; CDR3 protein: CASSLGDRASETQYF
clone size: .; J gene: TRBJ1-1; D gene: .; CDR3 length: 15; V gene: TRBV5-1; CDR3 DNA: TGCGCCAGCAGCTTGGTCGCAGGTTGGAACACTGAAGCTTTCTTT; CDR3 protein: CASSLVAGWNTEAFF
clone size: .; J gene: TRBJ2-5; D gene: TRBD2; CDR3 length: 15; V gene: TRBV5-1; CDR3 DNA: TGCGCCAGCATGGGGACTAGCGGGAGATCGGAGACCCAGTACTTC; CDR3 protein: CASMGTSGRSETQYF
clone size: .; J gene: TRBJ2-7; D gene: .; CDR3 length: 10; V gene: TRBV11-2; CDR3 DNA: TGTGCCAGCAGCTTGTACGAGCAGTACTTC; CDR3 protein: CASSLYEQYF
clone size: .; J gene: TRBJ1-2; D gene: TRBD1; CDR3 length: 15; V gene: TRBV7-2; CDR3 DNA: TGTGCCAGCAGACACCGGGACAGGTCTAACTATGGCTACACCTTC; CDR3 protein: CASRHRDRSNYGYTF
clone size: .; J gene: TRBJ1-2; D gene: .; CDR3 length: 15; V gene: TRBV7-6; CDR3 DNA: TGTGCCAGCAGCTTAACGGACGATACTAACTATGGCTACACCTTC; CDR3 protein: CASSLTDDTNYGYTF
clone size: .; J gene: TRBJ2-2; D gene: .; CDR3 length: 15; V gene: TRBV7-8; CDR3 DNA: TGTGCCAGCAGCCCAAGACTAGTTGGGACCGGGGAGCTGTTTTTT; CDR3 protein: CASSPRLVGTGELFF
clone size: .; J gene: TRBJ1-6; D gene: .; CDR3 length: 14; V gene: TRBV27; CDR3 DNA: TGTGCCAGCAGTAAGACAAACTATAATTCACCCCTCCACTTT; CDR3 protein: CASSKTNYNSPLHF
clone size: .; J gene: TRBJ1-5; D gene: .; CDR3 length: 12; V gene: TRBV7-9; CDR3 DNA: TGTGCCAGCAGCTTAGACAGGCAACCCCAGCATTTT; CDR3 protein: CASSLDRQPQHF
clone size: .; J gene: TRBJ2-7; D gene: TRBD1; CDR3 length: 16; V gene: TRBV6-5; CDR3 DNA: TGTGCCAGCAGTTTAAACCGGGACAGCATCGTCTACGAGCAGTACTTC; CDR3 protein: CASSLNRDSIVYEQYF
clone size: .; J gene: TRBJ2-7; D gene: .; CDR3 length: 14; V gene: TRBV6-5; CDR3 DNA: TGTGCCAGCAGTAGCGGGACAGGTTCCTACGAGCAGTACTTC; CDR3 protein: CASSSGTGSYEQYF
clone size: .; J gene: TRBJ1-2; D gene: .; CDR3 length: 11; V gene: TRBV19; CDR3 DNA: TGTGCCAGTAGAGTATACTATGGCTACACCTTC; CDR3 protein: CASRVYYGYTF
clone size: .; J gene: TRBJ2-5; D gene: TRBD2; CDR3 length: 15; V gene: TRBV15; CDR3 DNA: TGTGCCACCAGCAGAGATCCGGGAGGGGTGGAGACCCAGTACTTC; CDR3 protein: CATSRDPGGVETQYF
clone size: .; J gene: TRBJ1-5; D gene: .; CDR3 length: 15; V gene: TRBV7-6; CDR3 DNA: TGTGCCAGCAGCTTAGCGAGGGTGGAGAATCAGCCCCAGCATTTT; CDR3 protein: CASSLARVENQPQHF
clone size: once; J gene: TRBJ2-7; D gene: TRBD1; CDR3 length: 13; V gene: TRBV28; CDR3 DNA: TGTGCCAGCAGTTCTTACAGGGGTGGGGAGCAGTACTTC; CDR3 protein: CASSSYRGGEQYF
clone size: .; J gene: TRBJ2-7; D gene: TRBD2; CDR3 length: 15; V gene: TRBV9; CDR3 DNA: TGTGCCAGCAGCGTAGGAACTAGCGGGATTCTCGAGCAGTACTTC; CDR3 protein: CASSVGTSGILEQYF
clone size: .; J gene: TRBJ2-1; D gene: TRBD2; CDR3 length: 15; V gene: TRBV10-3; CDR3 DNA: TGTGCCATCAGTTTACTAGCGGGAGGTCTCAATGAGCAGTTCTTC; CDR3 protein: CAISLLAGGLNEQFF
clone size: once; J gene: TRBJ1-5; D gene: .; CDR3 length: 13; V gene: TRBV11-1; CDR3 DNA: TGTGCCAGCAGTTTACAGAGCAATCAGCCCCAGCATTTT; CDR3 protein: CASSLQSNQPQHF
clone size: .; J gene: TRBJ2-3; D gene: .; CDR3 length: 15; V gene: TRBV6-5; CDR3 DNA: TGTGCCAGCAGTTACCGCCGAGGGGACACAGATACGCAGTATTTT; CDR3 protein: CASSYRRGDTDTQYF
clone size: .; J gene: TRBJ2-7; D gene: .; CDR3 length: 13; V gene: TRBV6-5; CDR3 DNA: TGTGCCAGCAGTTGGGGACACAGCTACGAGCAGTACTTC; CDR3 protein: CASSWGHSYEQYF
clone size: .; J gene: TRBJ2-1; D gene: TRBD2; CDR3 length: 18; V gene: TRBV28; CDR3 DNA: TGTGCCAGCAGTTTTTCGGCGGGAGGGCCCCGGACATACAATGAGCAGTTCTTC; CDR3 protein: CASSFSAGGPRTYNEQFF
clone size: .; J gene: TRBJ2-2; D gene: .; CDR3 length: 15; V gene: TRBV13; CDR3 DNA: TGTGCCAGCAGCCGGGGGGCAGAGAACACCGGGGAGCTGTTTTTT; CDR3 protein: CASSRGAENTGELFF